The sequence of this T cell receptor beta chain was determined in a study of radiation and T cells in renal cell carcinoma. With 9 bases removed from V and 3 bases from J, the gap between germline ends came to 1 base. The germline gives CDR1 SGDLS, CDR2 YYNGEE. The CDR3 extends over 9 amino acids. The sample's time point: baseline pretreatment blood. As for treatment: 15 Gy SBRT to primary tumor, nephrectomy 4 weeks later. The patient's renal cell carcinoma had clear cell pathology. Data came from immunoSEQ multiplex PCR; TCRdb stores just in-frame clones and leaves some out. The table has some 150,000 clones, around 78% seen once.

This receptor was obtained from a woman between 50 and 59 years old with renal cell carcinoma. This material consisted of blood, taken from a patient whose treatment included radiotherapy and nephrectomy. J is TRBJ1-5 and V is TRBV9; D unresolved. The CDR3, as DNA: TGTGCCACCAATCAGCCCCAGCATTTT. Translated: CATNQPQHF.